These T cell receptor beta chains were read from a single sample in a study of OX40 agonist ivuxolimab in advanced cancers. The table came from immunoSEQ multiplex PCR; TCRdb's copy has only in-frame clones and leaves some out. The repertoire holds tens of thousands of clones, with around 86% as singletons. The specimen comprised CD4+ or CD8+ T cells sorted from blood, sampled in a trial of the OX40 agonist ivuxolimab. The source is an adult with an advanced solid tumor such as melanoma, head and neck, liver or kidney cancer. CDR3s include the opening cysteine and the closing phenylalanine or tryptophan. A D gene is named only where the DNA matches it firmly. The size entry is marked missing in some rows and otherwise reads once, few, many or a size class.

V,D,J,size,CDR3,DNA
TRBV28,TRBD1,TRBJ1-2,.,CASRRTGGPYGYTF,TGTGCCAGCAGGAGGACAGGTGGACCCTATGGCTACACCTTC
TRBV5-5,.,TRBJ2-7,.,CASTEGPQGGYEQYF,TGTGCCAGCACCGAGGGTCCCCAGGGTGGGTACGAGCAGTACTTC
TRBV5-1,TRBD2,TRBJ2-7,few,CASSSGLAGEVTDEQYF,TGCGCCAGCAGCTCGGGACTAGCGGGAGAAGTTACCGACGAGCAGTACTTC
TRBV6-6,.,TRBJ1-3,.,CASSFKGSDSNTIYF,TGTGCCAGCAGTTTCAAAGGGAGCGACTCAAACACCATATATTTT
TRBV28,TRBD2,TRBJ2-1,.,CASSPPGGRVDEQFF,TGTGCCAGCAGTCCCCCGGGCGGGAGGGTCGATGAGCAGTTCTTC
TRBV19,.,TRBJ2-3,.,CASSKAGATDTQYF,TGTGCCAGTAGTAAGGCCGGGGCCACAGATACGCAGTATTTT
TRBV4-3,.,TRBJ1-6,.,CASSQEVQVKGSPLHF,TGCGCCAGCAGCCAAGAAGTTCAGGTGAAGGGCTCACCCCTCCACTTT
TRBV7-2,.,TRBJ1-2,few,CASSLSPGRWGYTF,TGTGCCAGCAGCTTATCCCCGGGCCGGTGGGGCTACACCTTC
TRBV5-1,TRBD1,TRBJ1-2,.,CASSWGTGANYGYTF,TGCGCCAGCAGCTGGGGGACAGGGGCTAACTATGGCTACACCTTC
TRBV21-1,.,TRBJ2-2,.,CASSKIRGPYLGTGELFF,TGTGCCAGCAGCAAAATTCGGGGGCCGTACCTGGGGACCGGGGAGCTGTTTTTT
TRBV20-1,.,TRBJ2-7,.,CSARGPYEQYF,TGCAGTGCTAGAGGGCCCTACGAGCAGTACTTC
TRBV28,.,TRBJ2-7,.,CASSQGPISYEQYF,TGTGCCAGCAGCCAGGGACCGATCTCCTACGAGCAGTACTTC
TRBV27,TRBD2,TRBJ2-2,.,CASSSLASHNTGELFF,TGTGCCAGCAGTTCACTAGCGTCTCACAACACCGGGGAGCTGTTTTTT
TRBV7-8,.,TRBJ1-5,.,CASSLGEQPQHF,TGTGCCAGCAGCTTAGGGGAGCAGCCCCAGCATTTT
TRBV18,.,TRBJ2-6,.,CASSPPTSSSGANVLTF,TGTGCCAGCTCACCACCTACTTCTAGCTCTGGGGCCAACGTCCTGACTTTC
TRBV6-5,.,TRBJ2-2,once,CASSYYDTGELFF,TGTGCCAGCAGCTACTACGACACCGGGGAGCTGTTTTTT
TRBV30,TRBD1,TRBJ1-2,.,CARGTGGAYGYTF,TGTGCCCGCGGGACAGGGGGCGCGTATGGCTACACCTTC
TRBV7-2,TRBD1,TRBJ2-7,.,CASSSRTGQAPYEQYF,TGTGCCAGCAGCTCCCGGACGGGACAGGCCCCCTACGAGCAGTACTTC
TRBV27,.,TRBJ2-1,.,CASSPLLLVSYNEQFF,TGTGCCAGCAGTCCGCTATTATTAGTCTCCTACAATGAGCAGTTCTTC
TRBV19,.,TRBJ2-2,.,CASSPLRQTLGSTPGELFF,TGTGCCAGTAGTCCCCTGCGACAGACCTTAGGATCTACACCCGGGGAGCTGTTTTTT
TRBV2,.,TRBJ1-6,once,CASSDRRSPLHF,TGTGCCAGCAGTGACAGGCGTTCACCCCTCCACTTT
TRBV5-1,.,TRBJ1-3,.,CASSPGHVSSGNTIYF,TGCGCCAGCAGCCCGGGACATGTGAGCTCTGGAAACACCATATATTTT